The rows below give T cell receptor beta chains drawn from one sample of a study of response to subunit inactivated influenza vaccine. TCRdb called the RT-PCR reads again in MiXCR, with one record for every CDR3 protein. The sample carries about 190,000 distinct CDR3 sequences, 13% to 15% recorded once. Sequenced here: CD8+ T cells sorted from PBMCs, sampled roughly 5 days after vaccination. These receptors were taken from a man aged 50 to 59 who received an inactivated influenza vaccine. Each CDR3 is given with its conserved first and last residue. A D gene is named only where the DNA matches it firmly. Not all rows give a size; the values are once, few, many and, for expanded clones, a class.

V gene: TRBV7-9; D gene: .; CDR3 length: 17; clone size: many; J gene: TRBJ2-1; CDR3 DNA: TGTGCCAGCATCCCCGGAGGCTTGGGGGAGACCTACAATGAGCAGTTCTTC; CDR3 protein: CASIPGGLGETYNEQFF
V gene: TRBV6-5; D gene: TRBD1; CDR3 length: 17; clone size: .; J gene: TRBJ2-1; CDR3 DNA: TGTGCCAGCAGTTACACCCTCGGACAGGGTTCATACAATGAGCAGTTCTTC; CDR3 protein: CASSYTLGQGSYNEQFF
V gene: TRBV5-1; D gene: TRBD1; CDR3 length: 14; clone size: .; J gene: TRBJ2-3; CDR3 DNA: TGCGCCAGCAGCCAGGGACAGGGTCGAGATACGCAGTATTTT; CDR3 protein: CASSQGQGRDTQYF
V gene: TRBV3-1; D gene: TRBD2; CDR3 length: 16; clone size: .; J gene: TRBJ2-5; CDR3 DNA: TGTGCCAGCAGCCAATCTAGCGGGGGGGCCCAAGAGACCCAGTACTTC; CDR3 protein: CASSQSSGGAQETQYF
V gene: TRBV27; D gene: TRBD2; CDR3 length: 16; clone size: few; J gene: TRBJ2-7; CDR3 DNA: TGTGCCAGCAGTTTAATCAAGACTAGCGGCCCGGCCGAGCAGTACTTC; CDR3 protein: CASSLIKTSGPAEQYF
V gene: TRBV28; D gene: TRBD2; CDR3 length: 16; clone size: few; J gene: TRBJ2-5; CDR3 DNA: TGTGCCAGCAGTGGCCAGGGACTAGCGGTGCAAGAGACCCAGTACTTC; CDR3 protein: CASSGQGLAVQETQYF
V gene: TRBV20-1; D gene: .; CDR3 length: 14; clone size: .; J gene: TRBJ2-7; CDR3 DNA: TGCAGTGCTAGAGACTTAGGGGGGACCTACGAGCAGTACTTC; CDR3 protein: CSARDLGGTYEQYF
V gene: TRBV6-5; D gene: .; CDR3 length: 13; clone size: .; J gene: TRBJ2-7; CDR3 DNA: TGTGCCAGCAGTTATAACAGGGATCTCGAGCAGTACTTC; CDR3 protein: CASSYNRDLEQYF
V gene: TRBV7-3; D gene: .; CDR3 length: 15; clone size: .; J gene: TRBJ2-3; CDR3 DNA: TGTGCCAGCAGCTTCTACCAGAGTAGCACAGATACGCAGTATTTT; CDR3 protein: CASSFYQSSTDTQYF
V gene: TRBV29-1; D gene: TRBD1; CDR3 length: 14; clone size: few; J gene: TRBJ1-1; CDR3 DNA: TGCAGCGTTGGCCCGGGACAGTTGAACACTGAAGCTTTCTTT; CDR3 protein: CSVGPGQLNTEAFF
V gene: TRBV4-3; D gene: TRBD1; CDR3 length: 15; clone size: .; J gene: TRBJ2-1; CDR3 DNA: TGCGCCAGCAGCCGCGGCAGGGGGACCTACAATGAGCAGTTCTTC; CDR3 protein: CASSRGRGTYNEQFF
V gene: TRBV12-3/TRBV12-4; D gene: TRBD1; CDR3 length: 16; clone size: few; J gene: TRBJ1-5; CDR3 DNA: TGTGCCAGCAGTTTAGACGGGACAGGAGGAAATCAGCCCCAGCATTTT; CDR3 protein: CASSLDGTGGNQPQHF
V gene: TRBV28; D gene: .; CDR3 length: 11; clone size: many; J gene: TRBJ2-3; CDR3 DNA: TGTGCCAGCGGTTTCACAGATACGCAGTATTTT; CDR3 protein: CASGFTDTQYF
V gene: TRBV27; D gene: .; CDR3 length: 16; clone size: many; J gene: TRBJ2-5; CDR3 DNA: TGTGCCAGCAGTTTATTAGGTGACTCGAACCAAGAGACCCAGTACTTC; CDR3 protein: CASSLLGDSNQETQYF
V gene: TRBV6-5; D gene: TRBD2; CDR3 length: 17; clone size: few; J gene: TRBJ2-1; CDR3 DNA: TGTGCCAGCAGTTACGATCCAACTAGCGGGGTTTATAATGAGCAGTTCTTC; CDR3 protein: CASSYDPTSGVYNEQFF
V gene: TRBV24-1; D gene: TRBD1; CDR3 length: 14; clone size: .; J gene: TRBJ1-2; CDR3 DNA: TGTGCCACCAGTGAGACCGGGACAGGCTATGGCTACACCTTC; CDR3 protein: CATSETGTGYGYTF
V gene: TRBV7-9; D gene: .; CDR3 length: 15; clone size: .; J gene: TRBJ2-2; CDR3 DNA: TGTGCCAGCAGCTTAGTTTGGGTTTCCCCCGGGGAGCTGTTTTTT; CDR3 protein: CASSLVWVSPGELFF
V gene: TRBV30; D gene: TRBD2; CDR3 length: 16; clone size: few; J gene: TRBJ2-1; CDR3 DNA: TGTGCCTGGAACCCCGGACTAGCGGGAGTCTACAATGAGCAGTTCTTC; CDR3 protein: CAWNPGLAGVYNEQFF
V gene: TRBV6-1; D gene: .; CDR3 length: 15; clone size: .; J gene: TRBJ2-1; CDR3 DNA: TGTGCCAGCAGAGAGAGGTACAGGGTGTCCAATGAGCAGTTCTTC; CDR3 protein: CASRERYRVSNEQFF
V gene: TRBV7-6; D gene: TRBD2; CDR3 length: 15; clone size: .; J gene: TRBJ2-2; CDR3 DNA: TGTGCCAGCAGCTTTAGCGGGGCAAACACCGGGGAGCTGTTTTTT; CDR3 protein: CASSFSGANTGELFF
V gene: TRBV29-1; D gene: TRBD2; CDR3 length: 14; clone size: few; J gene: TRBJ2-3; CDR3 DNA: TGCAGCGTCTCTAGCGGATACCCCACAGATACGCAGTATTTT; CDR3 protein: CSVSSGYPTDTQYF
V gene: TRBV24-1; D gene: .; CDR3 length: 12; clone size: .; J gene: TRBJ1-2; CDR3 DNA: TGTGCCACCAGTGTCGGTAACTATGGCTACACCTTC; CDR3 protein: CATSVGNYGYTF
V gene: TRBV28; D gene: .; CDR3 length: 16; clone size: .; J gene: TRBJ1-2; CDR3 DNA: TGTGCCAGCACCGAGACGTTGGGACGGACGAACTATGGCTACACCTTC; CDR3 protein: CASTETLGRTNYGYTF
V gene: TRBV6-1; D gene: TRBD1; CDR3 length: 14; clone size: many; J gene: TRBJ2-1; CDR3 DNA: TGTGCCAGCAGCTCCCGGGACAGAAACAATGAGCAGTTCTTC; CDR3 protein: CASSSRDRNNEQFF
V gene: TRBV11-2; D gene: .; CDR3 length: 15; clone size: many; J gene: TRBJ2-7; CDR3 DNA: TGTGCCAGCAGCCCCGTTAAGGTCTTGACCTACGAGCAGTACTTC; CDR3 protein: CASSPVKVLTYEQYF
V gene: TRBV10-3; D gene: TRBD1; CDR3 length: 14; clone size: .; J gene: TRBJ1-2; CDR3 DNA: TGTGCCATCAGAGGCGGACAGGCTGGAGGGGGCTACACCTTC; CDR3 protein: CAIRGGQAGGGYTF
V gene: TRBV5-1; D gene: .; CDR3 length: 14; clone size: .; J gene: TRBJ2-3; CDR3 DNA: TGCGCCAGCAGCTTCTGGGGAACAACAGATACGCAGTATTTT; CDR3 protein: CASSFWGTTDTQYF
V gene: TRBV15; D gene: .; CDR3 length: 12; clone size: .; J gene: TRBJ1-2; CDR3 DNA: TGTGCCACCAGCGTCGGGGGGGATGGCTACACCTTC; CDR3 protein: CATSVGGDGYTF
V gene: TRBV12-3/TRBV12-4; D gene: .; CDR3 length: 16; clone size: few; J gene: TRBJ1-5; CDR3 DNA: TGTGCCAGCAGTTTATGGGACACCTATAGCAATCAGCCCCAGCATTTT; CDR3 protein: CASSLWDTYSNQPQHF
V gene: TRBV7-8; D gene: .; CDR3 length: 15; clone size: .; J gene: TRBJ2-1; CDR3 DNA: TGTGCCAGCAGCCTGGGGGGTGGGAGGATCAATGAGCAGTTCTTC; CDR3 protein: CASSLGGGRINEQFF
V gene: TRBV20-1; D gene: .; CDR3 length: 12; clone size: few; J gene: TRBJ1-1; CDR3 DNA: TGCAGTGCTCACTACAGGTTGACTGAAGCTTTCTTT; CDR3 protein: CSAHYRLTEAFF
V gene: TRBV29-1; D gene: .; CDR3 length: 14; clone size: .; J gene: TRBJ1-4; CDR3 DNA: TGCAGCGCGATGACGGTCGGGGTTTTGGAAAAACTGTTTTTT; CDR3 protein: CSAMTVGVLEKLFF
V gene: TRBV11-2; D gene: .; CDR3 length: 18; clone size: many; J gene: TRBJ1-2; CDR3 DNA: TGTGCCAGCAGCTTAGTGGGCAGGGTAGGAACACCTTCTCATGGCTACACCTTC; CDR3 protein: CASSLVGRVGTPSHGYTF